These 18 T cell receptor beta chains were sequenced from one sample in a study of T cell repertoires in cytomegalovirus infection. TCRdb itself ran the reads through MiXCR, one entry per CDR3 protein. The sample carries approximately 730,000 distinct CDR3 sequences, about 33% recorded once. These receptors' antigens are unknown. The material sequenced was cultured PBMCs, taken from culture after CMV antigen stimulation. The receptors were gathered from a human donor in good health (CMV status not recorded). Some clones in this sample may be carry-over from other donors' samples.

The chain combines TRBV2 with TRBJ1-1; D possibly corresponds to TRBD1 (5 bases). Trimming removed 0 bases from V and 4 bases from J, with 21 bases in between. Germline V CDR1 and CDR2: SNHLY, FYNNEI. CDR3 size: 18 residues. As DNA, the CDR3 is TGTGCCAGCAGTGAAGCCAGGATCGGGGCCCCGGGAGTCACTGAAGCTTTCTTT. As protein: CASSEARIGAPGVTEAFF.

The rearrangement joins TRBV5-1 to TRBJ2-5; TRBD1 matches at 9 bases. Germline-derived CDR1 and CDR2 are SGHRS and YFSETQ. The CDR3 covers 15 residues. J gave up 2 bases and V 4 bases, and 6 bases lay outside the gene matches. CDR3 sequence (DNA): TGCGCCAGCAGCGACGGACAGGGGATTCAAGAGACCCAGTACTTC. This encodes CASSDGQGIQETQYF.

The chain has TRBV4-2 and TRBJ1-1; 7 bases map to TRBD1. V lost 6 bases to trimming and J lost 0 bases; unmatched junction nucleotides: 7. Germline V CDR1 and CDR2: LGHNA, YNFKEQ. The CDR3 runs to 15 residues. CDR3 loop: CASSRGTALNTEAFF. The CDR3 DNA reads TGTGCCAGCAGTCGCGGGACAGCCTTGAACACTGAAGCTTTCTTT.

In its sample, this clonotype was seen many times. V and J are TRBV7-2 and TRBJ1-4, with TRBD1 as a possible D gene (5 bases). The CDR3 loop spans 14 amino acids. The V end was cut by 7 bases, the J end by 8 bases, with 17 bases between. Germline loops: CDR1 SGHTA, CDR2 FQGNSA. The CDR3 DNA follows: TGTGCCAGCACTACCGGGACCTGGGGGGAAAAACTGTTTTTT. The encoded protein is CASTTGTWGEKLFF.

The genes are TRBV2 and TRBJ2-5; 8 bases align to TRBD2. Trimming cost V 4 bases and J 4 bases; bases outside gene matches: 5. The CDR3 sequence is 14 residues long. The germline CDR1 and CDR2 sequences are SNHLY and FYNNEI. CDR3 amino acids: CASSVVAGRETQYF. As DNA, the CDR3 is TGTGCCAGCAGTGTGGTAGCGGGGCGAGAGACCCAGTACTTC. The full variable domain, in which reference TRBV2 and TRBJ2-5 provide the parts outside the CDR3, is EPEVTQTPSHQVTQMGQEVILRCVPISNHLYFYWYRQILGQKVEFLVSFYNNEISEKSEIFDDQFSVERPDGSNFTLKIRSTKLEDSAMYFCASSVVAGRETQYFGPGTRLLVL.

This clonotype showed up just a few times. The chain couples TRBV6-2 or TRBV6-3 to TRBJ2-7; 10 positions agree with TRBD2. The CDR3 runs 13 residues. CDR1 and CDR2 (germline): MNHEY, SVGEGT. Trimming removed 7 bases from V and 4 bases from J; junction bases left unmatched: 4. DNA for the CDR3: TGTGCCAGCAATCTAGCGGGAGAGTACGAGCAGTACTTC. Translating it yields CASNLAGEYEQYF.

CDR3 residues: CASSNTGDYEQYF. In DNA form, the CDR3 reads TGTGCCAGCAGCAATACAGGGGACTACGAGCAGTACTTC. The chain couples TRBV6-6 to TRBJ2-7; TRBD1 matches 7 bases. CDR3 size: 13 residues. From germline, CDR1 is MNHNY and CDR2 SVGAGI (reference sequence). Losses at the gene ends were 6 bases for V and 3 bases for J; bases not matched to a gene: 5.

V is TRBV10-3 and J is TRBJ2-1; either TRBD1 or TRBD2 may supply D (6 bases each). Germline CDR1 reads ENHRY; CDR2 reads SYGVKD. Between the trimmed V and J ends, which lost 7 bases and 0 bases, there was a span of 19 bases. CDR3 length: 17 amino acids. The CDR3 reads CAITTDRGPSSYNEQFF. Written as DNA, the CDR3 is TGTGCCATCACCACGGACCGGGGGCCCAGCTCCTACAATGAGCAGTTCTTC.

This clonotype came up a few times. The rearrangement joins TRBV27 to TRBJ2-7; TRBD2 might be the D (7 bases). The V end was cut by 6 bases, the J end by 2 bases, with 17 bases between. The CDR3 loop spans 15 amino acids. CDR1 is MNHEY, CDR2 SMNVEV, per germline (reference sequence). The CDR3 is CASRPLGAGAYEQYF. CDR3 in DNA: TGTGCCAGCAGACCCCTGGGGGCGGGGGCCTACGAGCAGTACTTC.

As DNA, the CDR3 is TGTGCCACCAGCACCGCTAGCCAGGGCCAGTTAGGCGAGCAGTACTTC. The encoded protein is CATSTASQGQLGEQYF. V gene TRBV15 combines with J gene TRBJ2-7, with D tentatively TRBD1 or TRBD2 (5 bases each). The germline CDR1 and CDR2 sequences are LNHNV and YYDKDF (reference sequence). The CDR3 extends over 16 amino acids. The V end was cut by 4 bases, the J end by 6 bases, with 22 bases between.

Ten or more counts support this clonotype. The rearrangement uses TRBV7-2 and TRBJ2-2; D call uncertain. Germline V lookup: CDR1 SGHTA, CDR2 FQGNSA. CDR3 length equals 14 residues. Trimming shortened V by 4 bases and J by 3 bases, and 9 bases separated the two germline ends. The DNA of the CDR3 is TGTGCCAGCAGCTGGAGATTAGACACCGGGGAGCTGTTTTTT. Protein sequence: CASSWRLDTGELFF. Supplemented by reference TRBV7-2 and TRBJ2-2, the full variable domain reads GAGVSQSPSNKVTEKGKDVELRCDPISGHTALYWYRQSLGQGLEFLIYFQGNSAPDKSGLPSDRFSAERTGGSVSTLTIQRTQQEDSAVYLCASSWRLDTGELFFGEGSRLTVL.

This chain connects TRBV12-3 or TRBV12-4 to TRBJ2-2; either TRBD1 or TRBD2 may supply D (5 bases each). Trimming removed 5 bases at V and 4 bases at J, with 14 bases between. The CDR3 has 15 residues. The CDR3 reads CASSPLGAGTGELFF. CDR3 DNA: TGTGCCAGCAGTCCCCTAGGGGCGGGCACCGGGGAGCTGTTTTTT.

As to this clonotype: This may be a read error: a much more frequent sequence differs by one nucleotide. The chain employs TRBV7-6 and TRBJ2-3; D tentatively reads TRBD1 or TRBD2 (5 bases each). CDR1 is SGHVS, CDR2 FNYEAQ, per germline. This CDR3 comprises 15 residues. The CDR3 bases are TGTCCCAGCAGCCCCACGTCGGCAGGGACGGATACGCAGTATTTT. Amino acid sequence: CPSSPTSAGTDTQYF.

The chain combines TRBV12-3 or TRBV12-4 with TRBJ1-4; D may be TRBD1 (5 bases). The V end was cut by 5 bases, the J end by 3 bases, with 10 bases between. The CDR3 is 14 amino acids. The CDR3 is CASSVGVSNEKLFF. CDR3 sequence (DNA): TGTGCCAGCAGTGTAGGGGTGTCTAATGAAAAACTGTTTTTT.

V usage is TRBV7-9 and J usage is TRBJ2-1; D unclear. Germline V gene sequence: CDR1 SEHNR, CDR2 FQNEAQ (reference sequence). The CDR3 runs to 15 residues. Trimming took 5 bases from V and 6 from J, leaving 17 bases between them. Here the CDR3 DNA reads TGTGCCAGCAGCGCCCCGGTGAAGGTGACCAATGAGCAGTTCTTC. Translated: CASSAPVKVTNEQFF.

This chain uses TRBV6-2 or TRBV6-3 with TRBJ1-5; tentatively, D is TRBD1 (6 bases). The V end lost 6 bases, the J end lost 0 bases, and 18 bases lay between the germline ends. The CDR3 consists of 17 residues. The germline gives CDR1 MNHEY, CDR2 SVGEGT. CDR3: CASSYRDTHYSNQPQHF. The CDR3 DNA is TGTGCCAGCAGCTACCGGGACACCCATTATAGCAATCAGCCCCAGCATTTT.

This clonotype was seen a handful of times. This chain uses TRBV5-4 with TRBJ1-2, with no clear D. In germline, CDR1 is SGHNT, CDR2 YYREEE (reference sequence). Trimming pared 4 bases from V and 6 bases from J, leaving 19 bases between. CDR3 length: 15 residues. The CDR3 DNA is TGTGCCAGCAGCGGGGTTGTCAGGTCACATCATGGCTACACCTTC. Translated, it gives CASSGVVRSHHGYTF.

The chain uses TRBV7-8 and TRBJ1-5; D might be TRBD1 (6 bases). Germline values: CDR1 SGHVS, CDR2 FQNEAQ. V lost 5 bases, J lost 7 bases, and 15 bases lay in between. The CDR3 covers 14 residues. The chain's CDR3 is CASSPGRDMQPQHF. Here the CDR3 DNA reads TGTGCCAGCAGCCCCGGTAGGGACATGCAGCCCCAGCATTTT.